These 8 T cell receptor beta chains were all obtained from the same sample, sequenced in a study of vaccination and CD4 T cells after COVID-19. Sequenced with the Oncomine TCR Beta short-read assay was DNA taken from cultured CD4+ T cells. TCRdb reprocessed the PCR reads with MiXCR, giving one entry per CDR3 protein. Of 1,500 to 2,500 distinct CDR3 sequences detected, roughly two thirds appear once; the ten largest clones hold 52%. Treatment in this sample: roughly 11-day PBMC culture with coronavirus spike peptide pools or control peptides (ViraFEST assay). These receptors' antigens are unknown. The source was CD4+ T cells from blood, cultured in vitro, collected after SARS-CoV-2 vaccination. The receptor source for this set is a human donor who had recovered from COVID-19.

V gene TRBV20-1 combines with J gene TRBJ2-7; unclear D gene. This CDR3 comprises 12 residues. V was cut by 2 bases and J by 2 bases, with 7 bases left in between. Per germline, CDR1 DFQATT and CDR2 SNEGSKA (reference sequence). The chain's CDR3 is CSARRVPYEQYF. CDR3 nucleotides: TGCAGTGCTAGAAGGGTACCCTACGAGCAGTACTTC.

This sequence joins TRBV7-2 and TRBJ1-1, with 7 bases that match TRBD1. The CDR3 totals 15 residues. Per germline, CDR1 SGHTA and CDR2 FQGNSA. Trimming removed 5 bases from V and 2 bases from J; junction bases left unmatched: 8. The CDR3 loop is CASSTQTGLNTEAFF. CDR3 coding DNA: TGTGCCAGCAGCACCCAGACAGGGTTAAACACTGAAGCTTTCTTT.

The count of this clonotype is one. The chain recombines TRBV20-1 with TRBJ1-5; weak D call: TRBD1 (5 bases). The CDR3 is made up of 12 amino acids. The V end lost 2 bases, the J end lost 7 bases, and 9 bases lay between the germline ends. Germline V CDR1 and CDR2: DFQATT, SNEGSKA (reference sequence). Here the CDR3 reads CSARKGIQPQHF. CDR3 nucleotides: TGCAGTGCTAGAAAGGGGATACAGCCCCAGCATTTT.

The chain is built from TRBV6-1 and TRBJ1-5; D call uncertain. CDR3 length: 15 amino acids. Germline CDR1 MNHNS, CDR2 SASEGT. Trimming took off 7 bases at V and 0 bases at J, with 13 bases between the two ends. Here the CDR3 DNA reads TGTGCCAGCACCTTACACGGAGATAGCAATCAGCCCCAGCATTTT. This encodes CASTLHGDSNQPQHF.

The chain carries TRBV2 and TRBJ1-5; D possibly corresponds to TRBD1 (5 bases). CDR3 length: 16 residues. Trimming removed 4 bases from V and 5 bases from J, with 18 bases in between. CDR1 and CDR2 from the germline V gene are SNHLY and FYNNEI. The CDR3 is CASSGGTKGPDQPQHF. The DNA of the CDR3 is TGTGCCAGCAGTGGGGGGACGAAGGGGCCTGATCAGCCCCAGCATTTT.

This chain uses TRBV20-1 with TRBJ1-2; TRBD1 might be the D (6 bases). This CDR3 comprises 15 residues. V dropped 1 base and J dropped 2 bases, with 14 bases sitting between them. Germline-derived CDR1 and CDR2 are DFQATT and SNEGSKA (reference sequence). Written as DNA, the CDR3 is TGCAGTGCTAGAGTCAAGGGGGGGCGGAACTATGGCTACACCTTC. Translation gives CSARVKGGRNYGYTF.

In its sample, this clonotype was seen a few times. V is TRBV18 and J is TRBJ1-5; 9 bases map to TRBD1. Looked up from germline, CDR1 is KGHSH and CDR2 is LQKENI. V gave up 3 bases and J gave up 2 bases; unmatched junction bases: 2. The CDR3 is 15 residues long. The CDR3 here is CASSPDRGGNQPQHF. In DNA, the CDR3 is TGTGCCAGCTCACCGGACAGGGGAGGCAATCAGCCCCAGCATTTT.

J is TRBJ1-2 and V is TRBV5-1, with 10 bases aligning to TRBD1. CDR3 length: 13 residues. Trimming cost V 4 bases and J 8 bases; bases outside gene matches: 5. Germline CDR1 reads SGHRS; CDR2 reads YFSETQ. The CDR3 loop reads CASSPDRGPGYTF. The CDR3 coding sequence is TGCGCCAGCAGCCCCGACAGGGGGCCCGGCTACACCTTC.